A selection of T cell receptor beta chains follows, all from one sample in a study of blood T cell repertoires in COVID-19. The protocol was immunoSEQ multiplex PCR, while the TCRdb copy is restricted to in-frame clones and leaves out a portion. Seen here are some 380,000 clones, 70% to 85% observed once, and the top ten hold around 1.1%. The sequenced material came from peripheral blood. The receptors shown here come from a human donor with acute or convalescent COVID-19. The donor label of this sample is uncertain. CDR3s include the opening cysteine and the closing phenylalanine or tryptophan. A D gene is named only where the DNA matches it firmly. Size is stated for part of the rows, as once, few or many counts, or as a class when the clone is expanded.

>TRBJ1-3|.|TRBV18|.
CASSQGSSGNTIYF
TGTGCCAGCTCCCAGGGCAGCTCTGGAAACACCATATATTTT
>TRBJ1-6|TRBD1|TRBV5-8|few
CASQKFTGVNSPLHF
TGTGCCAGCCAGAAATTCACAGGGGTTAATTCACCCCTCCACTTT
>TRBJ2-1|TRBD1|TRBV4-2|.
CASSQADRVGYNEQFF
TGTGCCAGCAGCCAGGCGGACAGGGTCGGATACAATGAGCAGTTCTTC
>TRBJ1-2|.|TRBV3-1/TRBV3-2|.
CASSQSRIGGYTF
TGTGCCAGCAGCCAGAGCAGGATTGGTGGCTACACCTTC
>TRBJ1-1|TRBD1|TRBV7-9|.
CASSRTGKTEAFF
TGTGCCAGCAGCCGGACAGGGAAAACTGAAGCTTTCTTT
>TRBJ1-5|.|TRBV7-9|once
CASNAQGNQPQHF
TGTGCCAGCAATGCACAGGGCAATCAGCCCCAGCATTTT
>TRBJ1-4|.|TRBV7-8|.
CASSLGAGPSTNEKLFF
TGTGCCAGCAGCTTAGGGGCGGGACCCTCAACTAATGAAAAACTGTTTTTT
>TRBJ1-1|.|TRBV5-1|.
CASSFLSTKNTEAFF
TGCGCCAGCAGCTTTCTAAGTACGAAGAACACTGAAGCTTTCTTT
>TRBJ2-1|TRBD2|TRBV4-1|few
CASSQWRGSGSGRNEQFF
TGCGCCAGCAGCCAATGGCGAGGCAGCGGGAGCGGTCGGAATGAGCAGTTCTTC
>TRBJ2-7|.|TRBV2|.
CASNRDFYEQYF
TGTGCCAGCAATCGGGACTTTTACGAGCAGTACTTC
>TRBJ2-1|.|TRBV19|.
CASSIGLADYNEQFF
TGTGCCAGTAGTATAGGGCTAGCCGACTACAATGAGCAGTTCTTC
>TRBJ2-7|.|TRBV7-9|.
CASSITRGAGEQYF
TGTGCCAGCAGCATCACCAGGGGGGCCGGCGAGCAGTACTTC
>TRBJ2-1|TRBD2|TRBV6-5|.
CASSFTSGGGNEQFF
TGTGCCAGCAGTTTTACTAGCGGGGGGGGCAATGAGCAGTTCTTC
>TRBJ2-1|.|TRBV20-1|.
CSAESRFF
TGCAGTGCTGAGTCCCGGTTCTTC
>TRBJ2-2|.|TRBV6-4|.
CASSLEAGTGELFF
TGTGCCAGCAGTTTGGAAGCAGGGACCGGGGAGCTGTTTTTT
>TRBJ1-1|.|TRBV7-8|.
CASSLSRRETEAFF
TGTGCCAGCAGCCTTTCGCGACGGGAAACTGAAGCTTTCTTT
>TRBJ1-6|TRBD1|TRBV27|once
CASRTTGFSYNSPLHF
TGTGCCAGCAGGACGACAGGGTTCAGCTATAATTCACCCCTCCACTTT
>TRBJ1-2|.|TRBV3-1/TRBV3-2|many
CASKGWEGVGYTF
TGTGCCAGCAAAGGTTGGGAAGGGGTCGGCTACACCTTC